This T cell receptor beta chain was recorded in a study of memory CD4+ T cells and cytomegalovirus serostatus. Study-wide findings and caveats: Suggested: most of the CMV-linked TCR signature lies in CD4+ memory cells. Of 150 to 200 reported CMV TCRbeta sequences, some 67 were found in memory CD4+ repertoires.

The sort gate was single viable CD3+CD4+CD8-CD45RO+ cells for memory CD4+ T cells. After thawing, CD4+ T cells were positively selected. As handled by the study authors: After removing out-of-frame reads, millions of distinct TCRbeta sequences remained. The data were produced by immunoSEQ multiplex PCR, yet TCRdb's version contains in-frame clones alone and is incomplete. For V, J and clone size, that table is used; D and trimming come from the DNA. Here the sample spans 60,000 to 70,000 clones, roughly 80% being singletons. V was clipped by 5 bases and J by 0 bases, with 17 bases between them. The germline V gene has CDR1 SGHTA and CDR2 FQGNSA. The CDR3 contains 17 residues. A word on this clone: What it recognizes is unknown.

The rearrangement links TRBV7-2 to TRBJ2-1, with TRBD1 as a possible D gene (6 bases). The sequenced material came from memory CD4+ T cells from blood. The receptor was derived from an adult in good health and CMV-seronegative. Some clones in this sample may be carry-over from other donors' samples. Written as DNA, the CDR3 is TGTGCCAGCAGCAAACTAGGGGGTCGGCGCTCCTACAATGAGCAGTTCTTC. Translation gives CASSKLGGRRSYNEQFF.